These 20 T cell receptor beta chains were all obtained from the same sample, sequenced in a study of naive and memory T cell subsets. Ligated cDNA underwent four rounds of PCR with nested alpha and beta constant region primers and SP2. Each CDR3 protein is one row after TCRdb ran MiXCR on the 5' RACE reads. The sample has tens of thousands of distinct CDR3 sequences; less than 10% are singletons. TCR cDNA received a 3' ligated oligonucleotide that carried a UMI. These receptors were obtained from a female donor in good health.

The table lists this clonotype with a few counts. The rearrangement links TRBV12-3 or TRBV12-4 to TRBJ1-5; D call uncertain. Trimming removed 6 bases at V and 7 bases at J, with 19 bases between. This CDR3 has 15 amino acids. The DNA for the CDR3 is TGTGCCAGCAGGCCAGGCCTTGGAGAGAAGCAGCCCCAGCATTTT. It codes for CASRPGLGEKQPQHF.

The sample holds a few counts of this clonotype. The V and J genes are TRBV7-9 and TRBJ2-7; TRBD1 matches 7 bases. In germline, CDR1 is SEHNR, CDR2 FQNEAQ (reference sequence). V was clipped by 5 bases and J by 1 base; unmatched bases: 11. The CDR3 spans 16 residues. DNA for the CDR3: TGTGCCAGCAGCCGTAGGACAGGATTGGGATCCTACGAGCAGTACTTC. Encoded protein: CASSRRTGLGSYEQYF.

The V call is TRBV6-6, the J call TRBJ1-1; no reliable D call. Germline-derived CDR1 and CDR2 are MNHNY and SVGAGI (reference sequence). The ends were cut back, 2 bases at V and 1 base at J, with 5 bases in the middle. The CDR3 has 13 residues. DNA of the CDR3: TGTGCCAGCAGTTACGAAGGGAACACTGAAGCTTTCTTT. Amino acids: CASSYEGNTEAFF.

A few counts support this clonotype. V is TRBV13 and J is TRBJ2-5, with TRBD1 identical over 7 bases. The CDR3 contains 17 residues. Germline values: CDR1 PRHDT, CDR2 FYEKMQ (reference sequence). V was pared by 5 bases and J by 1 base, with 13 bases of the junction left unmatched. The CDR3 DNA reads TGTGCCAGCAGCGCGAAATCATGGGCAGGGGGCCAAGAGACCCAGTACTTC. Its translation is CASSAKSWAGGQETQYF.

There are a few counts of this clonotype. V usage is TRBV12-5 and J usage is TRBJ2-2, with 12 bases lining up with TRBD2. The CDR3 is made up of 15 amino acids. CDR1 LGHNT and CDR2 FRNRAP come from the germline V gene. The J segment lost 4 bases and the V segment lost 7 bases, leaving 4 bases of the junction unmatched. The CDR3 region is CASARTSGVTGELFF. The CDR3 DNA sequence: TGTGCTAGTGCCCGGACTAGCGGGGTCACCGGGGAGCTGTTTTTT.

The CDR3 sequence: CASITDLGGLGGYTF. The CDR3 DNA is TGTGCCAGCATAACTGACCTAGGGGGCTTGGGTGGCTACACCTTC. The rearrangement links TRBV7-9 to TRBJ1-2, with 7 bases fitting TRBD1. This CDR3 has 15 residues. With V trimmed by 7 bases and J by 7 bases, 15 bases remained unmatched. Germline V gene lookup returns CDR1 SEHNR and CDR2 FQNEAQ (reference sequence). The variable domain in full, with the rest retrieved from reference TRBV7-9 and TRBJ1-2, is DTGVSQNPRHKITKRGQNVTFRCDPISEHNRLYWYRQTLGQGPEFLTYFQNEAQLEKSRLLSDRFSAERPKGSFSTLEIQRTEQGDSAMYLCASITDLGGLGGYTFGSGTRLTVV.

As DNA, the CDR3 is TGCAGTGCTGGATCCGGGACAGGGTACACTGAAGCTTTCTTT. As protein: CSAGSGTGYTEAFF. The V gene is TRBV20-1, the J gene TRBJ1-1, with 9 bases aligning to TRBD1. The CDR3 has 14 residues. V was clipped by 5 bases and J by 3 bases; unmatched bases: 7. In germline, CDR1 is DFQATT, CDR2 SNEGSKA (reference sequence).

Many counts were recorded for this clonotype. The chain joins TRBV7-2 to TRBJ2-3; D is unclear. Germline CDR1 and CDR2: SGHTA and FQGNSA. This CDR3 has 13 residues. Trimming shortened V by 1 base and J by 2 bases, and 4 bases separated the two germline ends. The CDR3 region has the DNA TGTGCCAGCAGCTTAGACTTCACAGATACGCAGTATTTT. Residues: CASSLDFTDTQYF.

This rearrangement joins TRBV20-1 to TRBJ2-2; D is possibly TRBD2 (6 bases). In germline, CDR1 is DFQATT, CDR2 SNEGSKA (reference sequence). Trimming left V 2 bases short and J 3 bases short, with 10 bases between. This CDR3 is 14 amino acids long. The CDR3 DNA is TGCAGTGCTAGAAGGAGGGAGGACACCGGGGAGCTGTTTTTT. This codes for CSARRREDTGELFF.

V and J are TRBV19 and TRBJ2-4; D is possibly TRBD1 (5 bases). The germline V gene encodes CDR1 LNHDA and CDR2 SQIVND (reference sequence). With 10 bases removed from V and 1 base from J, the gap between germline ends came to 14 bases. The CDR3 length is 14 residues. In nucleotides, the CDR3 is TGTGCCACCAGGGCCAGCCAGGCCAAAAACATTCAGTACTTC. Its translation: CATRASQAKNIQYF.

This clonotype has just a few counts. CDR3 sequence (DNA): TGTGCCAGCAGCCTCACCGGGACAGGGGGGGCCCTGCAGTACTTC. Translation gives CASSLTGTGGALQYF. The chain employs TRBV6-2 or TRBV6-3 and TRBJ2-7; 11 bases are a match to TRBD1. The CDR3 consists of 15 residues. The V gene end was trimmed by 6 bases and the J gene end by 9 bases; junction bases not matched to a gene: 13. Looked up from germline, CDR1 is MNHEY and CDR2 is SVGEGT.

This clonotype was picked up a small number of times. The chain is built from TRBV20-1 and TRBJ2-2; unclear D gene. The germline V and J ends were trimmed by 1 base and 4 bases, with 13 bases remaining between them. This CDR3 comprises 15 residues. Per the germline V gene, CDR1 is DFQATT and CDR2 is SNEGSKA (reference sequence). This chain's CDR3 is CSARGLAWGTGELFF. Here the CDR3 DNA reads TGCAGTGCTAGAGGTTTGGCGTGGGGCACCGGGGAGCTGTTTTTT.

A few counts support this clonotype. The rearrangement joins TRBV5-6 to TRBJ2-2, with D unclear. The CDR3 is 13 amino acids. V was trimmed by 1 base and J by 7 bases, leaving 8 bases between them. CDR1 and CDR2 (germline): SGHDT, YYEEEE. CDR3 in amino acids: CASSLWFGGELFF. CDR3 DNA sequence: TGTGCCAGCAGCTTGTGGTTTGGCGGGGAGCTGTTTTTT.

This clonotype was counted ten times or more. The chain has TRBV12-3 or TRBV12-4 and TRBJ1-2; D gene ambiguous. V gave up 1 base and J gave up 5 bases, with 2 bases separating them. The CDR3 sequence is 11 residues long. CDR3 DNA sequence: TGTGCCAGCAGTTTAGGTTATGGCTACACCTTC. Its translation: CASSLGYGYTF.

V usage is TRBV6-1 and J usage is TRBJ2-3; 7 nucleotides agree with TRBD1. Germline CDR1 reads MNHNS; CDR2 reads SASEGT. There are 14 residues in the CDR3. V lost 7 bases and J lost 5; bases outside the gene matches: 9. CDR3 sequence (DNA): TGTGCCAGCACCGAGGCAGGGGGAGTAGATACGCAGTATTTT. It translates to CASTEAGGVDTQYF.

This clonotype has more than one count but fewer than ten. This chain connects TRBV7-2 to TRBJ2-1, with 14 nucleotides matching TRBD2. V dropped 4 bases and J dropped 4; count of bases not matched to a gene: 3. The CDR3 runs 16 residues. Germline-derived CDR1 and CDR2 are SGHTA and FQGNSA. Here the CDR3 DNA reads TGTGCCAGCAGCTCCCGGACTAGCGGGGGGTACAATGAGCAGTTCTTC. Translating gives CASSSRTSGGYNEQFF.

This clonotype turned up a few times. This chain connects TRBV3-1 to TRBJ2-3; 9 nucleotides align to TRBD2. Germline CDR1 reads LGHDT; CDR2 reads YNNKEL (reference sequence). This CDR3 contains 21 residues. V shed 0 bases, J shed 4 bases, and the junction held 20 bases outside the gene matches. The chain's CDR3 is CASSQDKIVLAGPLLADTQYF. The CDR3 DNA follows: TGTGCCAGCAGCCAAGATAAAATCGTGCTAGCGGGGCCCCTTTTGGCAGATACGCAGTATTTT.

The chain couples TRBV7-2 to TRBJ1-2, with TRBD1 matching 8 bases. V gave up 4 bases and J gave up 0 bases; unmatched junction bases: 22. This CDR3 contains 21 residues. Germline V gene lookup returns CDR1 SGHTA and CDR2 FQGNSA. The CDR3 region has the DNA TGTGCCAGCAGCTCGGCAGGGGGCGCTTATCGGTCCGATTTCTCTAACTATGGCTACACCTTC. Its protein product is CASSSAGGAYRSDFSNYGYTF.

This clonotype was counted ten times or more. The V and J genes are TRBV29-1 and TRBJ2-5, with D possibly being TRBD1 (5 bases). This CDR3 region has 13 residues. V was clipped by 3 bases and J by 5 bases, with 13 bases between them. Germline V CDR1 and CDR2: SQVTM, ANQGSEA. The DNA of the CDR3 is TGCAGCGTTGATCGTGGGGCCAGCGAGACCCAGTACTTC. It is translated as CSVDRGASETQYF.

The sample holds many counts of this clonotype. The rearrangement joins TRBV4-2 to TRBJ2-7, with D unclear. Looked up from germline, CDR1 is LGHNA and CDR2 is YNFKEQ. The CDR3 spans 14 residues. V lost 2 bases and J lost 7, with 15 bases in between. CDR3 coding DNA: TGTGCCAGCAGCCAAATGGATCCGAGAGATGAGCAGTACTTC. Protein product: CASSQMDPRDEQYF.